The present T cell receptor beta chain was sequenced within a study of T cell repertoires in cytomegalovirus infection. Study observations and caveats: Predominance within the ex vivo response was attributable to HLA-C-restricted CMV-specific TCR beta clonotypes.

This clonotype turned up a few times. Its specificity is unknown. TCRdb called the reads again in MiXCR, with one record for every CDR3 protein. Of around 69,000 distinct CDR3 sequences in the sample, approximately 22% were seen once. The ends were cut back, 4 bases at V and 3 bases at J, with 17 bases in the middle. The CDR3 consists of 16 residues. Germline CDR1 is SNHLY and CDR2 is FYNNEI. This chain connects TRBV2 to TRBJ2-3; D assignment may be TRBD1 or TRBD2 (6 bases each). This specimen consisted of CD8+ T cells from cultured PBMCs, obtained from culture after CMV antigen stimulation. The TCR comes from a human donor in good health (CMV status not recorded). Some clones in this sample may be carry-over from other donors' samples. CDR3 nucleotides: TGTGCCAGCAGTGCCCTTTTACTAGGGGGGACAGATACGCAGTATTTT. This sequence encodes CASSALLLGGTDTQYF.